The 9 T cell receptor beta chains presented below share a single source sample, sequenced in a study of monozygotic twins with inflammatory bowel disease. TCRdb re-called the 5' RACE reads and shows each CDR3 protein once, DNA omitted. The sample is made up of about 200,000 distinct CDR3 sequences, and the top ten hold 6% to 9% of it. Specimen: blood. The source of these receptors is a human donor with ulcerative colitis or Crohn's disease, or a healthy co-twin of an affected twin (not recorded which).

The chain uses TRBV20-1 and TRBJ2-7. The CDR3 has 13 residues. Germline loops: CDR1 DFQATT, CDR2 SNEGSKA (reference sequence). The CDR3 is CSARGTVLYEQYF.

The rearrangement joins TRBV5-1 to TRBJ1-4. The CDR3 totals 18 residues. The V gene's germline CDR1 is SGHRS and CDR2 YFSETQ. CDR3: CASSLTGGLNRGDEKLFF.

The rearrangement links TRBV21-1 to TRBJ1-1; absent DNA, TCRdb's TRBD1 call cannot be checked. TRBV21-1 is assigned pseudogene status. This CDR3 contains 17 residues. CDR3: CASSKSGTKRGNTEAFF.

The chain combines TRBV28 with TRBJ2-2; TCRdb gives TRBD1 as the D gene, but with no DNA this cannot be confirmed. This CDR3 spans 18 amino acids. The germline V gene has CDR1 MDHEN and CDR2 SYDVKM. The chain's CDR3 is CASSSRAAELLNTGELFF. Using reference TRBV28 and TRBJ2-2 for the parts outside the CDR3, the full variable domain is DVKVTQSSRYLVKRTGEKVFLECVQDMDHENMFWYRQDPGLGLRLIYFSYDVKMKEKGDIPEGYSVSREKKERFSLILESASTNQTSMYLCASSSRAAELLNTGELFFGEGSRLTVL.

The chain carries TRBV11-1 and TRBJ2-2. The germline gives CDR1 SGHAT, CDR2 FQDESV (reference sequence). This CDR3 is 14 amino acids long. The CDR3 protein is CASSSIENTGELFF.

The chain carries TRBV14 and TRBJ2-7; TCRdb's D call, TRBD1, is unchecked because there is no DNA. CDR1 is SGHDN and CDR2 is FVKESK in the germline V gene. The CDR3 has 15 residues. CDR3 loop: CASSLTGSPSYEQYF.

The chain has TRBV7-2 and TRBJ1-5; the D call from TCRdb, TRBD1, cannot be confirmed without DNA. The CDR3 is made up of 15 amino acids. CDR1 and CDR2 from the germline V gene are SGHTA and FQGNSA. The chain's CDR3 is CASSRTVGSNQPQHF.

V is TRBV12-3 or TRBV12-4 and J is TRBJ2-2. The CDR3 consists of 14 residues. The CDR3 is CASTIGQNTGELFF.

This chain connects TRBV10-3 to TRBJ2-7; TCRdb lists TRBD1, though no DNA is available to test this call. The V gene's germline CDR1 is ENHRY and CDR2 SYGVKD. CDR3 length: 16 residues. CDR3 protein: CAISPRDRVTSYEQYF.